These T cell receptor beta chains were read from a single sample in a study of blood T cell repertoires in COVID-19. This table comes from immunoSEQ multiplex PCR, and its TCRdb copy is limited to in-frame clones, with some not included. The table lists around 100,000 clones, approximately 89% of them singletons, with 17% in the top ten. Material: peripheral blood. These receptors all stem from an elderly woman in a cohort sampled during active COVID-19. The CDR3 runs from the conserved cysteine through the conserved F or W. D genes are given only for firm matches. Rows may omit the clone size; those that give it use once, few, many or a size class.

size	J	V	D	DNA	CDR3
-	TRBJ2-2	TRBV28	TRBD2	TGTGCCAGCAGTTCTAGCGGGAGCTTGGGCACCGGGGAGCTGTTTTTT	CASSSSGSLGTGELFF
-	TRBJ2-3	TRBV5-1	TRBD2	TGCGCCAGCAGCTTAGCGGGGACTAGCACAGATACGCAGTATTTT	CASSLAGTSTDTQYF
-	TRBJ1-1	TRBV6-5	-	TGTGCCAGCAGTCTCTCGGGGGGGGGTGCTTTCTTT	CASSLSGGGAFF
once	TRBJ1-2	TRBV27	-	TGTGCCGCCAGGGGTAAGGACTATGGCTACACCTTC	CAARGKDYGYTF
once	TRBJ1-5	TRBV19	-	TGTGCCAGTAGTCCCGGTGGGGGGGGAAGACAGCCCCAGCATTTT	CASSPGGGGRQPQHF
few	TRBJ1-6	TRBV30	TRBD1	TGTGCCTGGAGTTCTGGACAGGGTCGGTCACCCCTCCACTTT	CAWSSGQGRSPLHF
-	TRBJ1-1	TRBV5-4	TRBD1	TGTGCCAGCAGCTTGGGGGACAGAAACACTGAAGCTTTCTTT	CASSLGDRNTEAFF
once	TRBJ2-5	TRBV5-1	-	TGCGCCAGCAGCTTGGAACGTAGAGGCGAGACCCAGTACTTC	CASSLERRGETQYF
once	TRBJ2-4	TRBV11-2	TRBD1	TGTGCCAGCAGCTTAGGGACAGGGGTAAACATTCAGTACTTC	CASSLGTGVNIQYF
-	TRBJ1-5	TRBV6-4	-	TGTGCCAGCAGTGAACAGGTGGATGGGCCCCAGCATTTT	CASSEQVDGPQHF
-	TRBJ2-5	TRBV7-2	-	TGTGCCAGCAGCCCCCAGCCCTTAGCCTACGAGACCCAGTACTTC	CASSPQPLAYETQYF
-	TRBJ2-7	TRBV11-2	-	TGTGCCAGCAGCCCCGAGGTAGGGGGGGCATCCGAGCAGTACTTC	CASSPEVGGASEQYF
-	TRBJ1-1	TRBV3-1/TRBV3-2	-	TGTGCCAGCAGCCCAGGGAACACTGAAGCTTTCTTT	CASSPGNTEAFF
-	TRBJ1-3	TRBV7-9	-	TGTGCCAGCAGCTTAGGGGGACAAACTGGAAACACCATATATTTT	CASSLGGQTGNTIYF
few	TRBJ2-1	TRBV14	TRBD1	TGTGCCAGCAGCTATGACAGGGGCAATGAGCAGTTCTTC	CASSYDRGNEQFF
-	TRBJ2-7	TRBV5-6	TRBD1	TGTGCCAGCAGCCGAGGACAGGGGTACGAGCAGTACTTC	CASSRGQGYEQYF
-	TRBJ2-7	TRBV19	-	TGTGCCAGTAGTCAAGGAGGGAGGAAAACCTACGAGCAGTACTTC	CASSQGGRKTYEQYF
few	TRBJ2-1	TRBV11-3	TRBD2	TGTGCCAGCAGCTTAGTATTTCGGACTAGCGGGAGGGACAATGAGCAGTTCTTC	CASSLVFRTSGRDNEQFF
-	TRBJ2-1	TRBV5-8	TRBD2	TGTGCCAGCAGCTGGGGACTAGCGGGGGTCAATGAGCAGTTCTTC	CASSWGLAGVNEQFF
once	TRBJ1-3	TRBV5-1	-	TGCGCCAGCAGCTTGGCCGGACGGGGGGACGCTGGAAACACCATATATTTT	CASSLAGRGDAGNTIYF
-	TRBJ2-1	TRBV6-6	-	TGTGCCAGCAGCAGGGCCAATGAGCAGTTCTTC	CASSRANEQFF
-	TRBJ2-5	TRBV28	-	TGTGCCAGCAGTTCTCAAAGCGACAGCCAAGAGACCCAGTACTTC	CASSSQSDSQETQYF
-	TRBJ2-7	TRBV3-1/TRBV3-2	-	TGTGCCAGCAGCCAGCTTAGTCAGGGGCTCGAGCAGTACTTC	CASSQLSQGLEQYF
-	TRBJ2-3	TRBV29-1	TRBD2	TGCAGCGTTGATGGGACTAGCGGGTTCTCTAGCACAGATACGCAGTATTTT	CSVDGTSGFSSTDTQYF
-	TRBJ2-2	TRBV6-2/TRBV6-3	-	TGTGCCAGCAGTTACACCAGAGGCACCGGGGAGCTGTTTTTT	CASSYTRGTGELFF
-	TRBJ2-2	TRBV18	-	TGTGCCAGCTCACGGGGAGTAGCTCGGAACACCGGGGAGCTGTTTTTT	CASSRGVARNTGELFF
once	TRBJ2-5	TRBV19	-	TGTGCCAGTAGTATCCTCTTTCGTTCTGGGGGCGAAGTTGAGACCCAGTACTTC	CASSILFRSGGEVETQYF